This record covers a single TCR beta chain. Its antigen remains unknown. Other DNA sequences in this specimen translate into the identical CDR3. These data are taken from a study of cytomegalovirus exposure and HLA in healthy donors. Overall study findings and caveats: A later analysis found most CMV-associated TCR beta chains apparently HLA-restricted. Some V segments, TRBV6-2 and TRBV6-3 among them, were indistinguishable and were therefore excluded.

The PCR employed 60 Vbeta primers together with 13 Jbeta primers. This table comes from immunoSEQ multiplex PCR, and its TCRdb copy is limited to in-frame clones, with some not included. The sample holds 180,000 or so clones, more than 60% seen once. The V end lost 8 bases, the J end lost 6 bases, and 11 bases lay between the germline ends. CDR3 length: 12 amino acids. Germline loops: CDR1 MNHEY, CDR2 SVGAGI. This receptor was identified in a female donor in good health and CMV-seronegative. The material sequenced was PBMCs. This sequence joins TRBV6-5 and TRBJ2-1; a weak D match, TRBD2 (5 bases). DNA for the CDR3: TGTGCCAGCCGCCGGGGTGGCAATGAGCAGTTCTTC. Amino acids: CASRRGGNEQFF.